A single T cell receptor (beta chain) is shown here with its context. What it binds is unknown. CDR1 SGHDT and CDR2 YYEEEE come from the germline V gene. The length of the CDR3 is 13 residues. Unmatched junction bases numbered 5, after V lost 5 bases and J lost 11 bases. This sample stems from a study of post-analysis software for immune sequencing data. On the study more broadly: Relapsing-remitting, secondary progressive and progressive-relapsing multiple sclerosis were all included among the disease courses.

Findings of the study overall: The study found TRBV5-6, TRBV5-1 and TRBV20-1 among four to six TRBV segments more frequent in patients than controls.

Presence of unique molecular identifiers characterized the TCR beta cDNA libraries. Each CDR3 protein is one row after TCRdb ran MiXCR on the PCR reads. The sample has 740,000 or so distinct CDR3 sequences, approximately 53% seen once; the top ten hold around 4.5%. The sequenced sample was blood. The sequence came from a girl between 5 and 17 years old with multiple sclerosis. The chain employs TRBV5-6 and TRBJ1-6; 9 nucleotides line up with TRBD1. CDR3 sequence: CASRRQGVTPLHF. The CDR3 DNA sequence: TGTGCCAGCAGGAGACAGGGGGTGACACCCCTCCACTTT.